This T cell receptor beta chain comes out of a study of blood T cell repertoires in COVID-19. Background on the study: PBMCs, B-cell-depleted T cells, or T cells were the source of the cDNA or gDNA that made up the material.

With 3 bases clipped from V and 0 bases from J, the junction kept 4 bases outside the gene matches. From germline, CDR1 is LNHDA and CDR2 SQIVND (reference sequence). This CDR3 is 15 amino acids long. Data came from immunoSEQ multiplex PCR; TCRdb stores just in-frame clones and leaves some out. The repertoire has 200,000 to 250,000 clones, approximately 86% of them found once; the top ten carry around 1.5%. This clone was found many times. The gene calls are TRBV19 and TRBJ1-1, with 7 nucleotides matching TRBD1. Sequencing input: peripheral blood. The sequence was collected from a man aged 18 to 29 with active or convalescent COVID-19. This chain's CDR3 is CASSIDRAVNTEAFF. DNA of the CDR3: TGTGCCAGTAGTATCGACAGGGCGGTGAACACTGAAGCTTTCTTT.